Described below is a single T cell receptor beta chain sequence and its context. These data originate in a study of blood T cell repertoires in COVID-19. The J segment lost 6 bases and the V segment lost 5 bases, leaving 1 base of the junction unmatched. This CDR3 spans 12 amino acids. In germline, CDR1 is SGHVS, CDR2 FQNEAQ. Produced via immunoSEQ multiplex PCR; TCRdb's table is partial and in-frame only. The sample consists of some 260,000 clones, around 84% of them appearing once. This receptor was taken from a man aged 30 to 39 with acute COVID-19. The sequencing sample was made of PBMCs or T cells enriched from blood (not recorded which). The chain combines TRBV7-8 with TRBJ2-3, with 8 bases aligning to TRBD1. The CDR3 reads CASSHRGDTQYF. The CDR3 DNA sequence: TGTGCCAGCAGCCACAGGGGGGATACGCAGTATTTT.